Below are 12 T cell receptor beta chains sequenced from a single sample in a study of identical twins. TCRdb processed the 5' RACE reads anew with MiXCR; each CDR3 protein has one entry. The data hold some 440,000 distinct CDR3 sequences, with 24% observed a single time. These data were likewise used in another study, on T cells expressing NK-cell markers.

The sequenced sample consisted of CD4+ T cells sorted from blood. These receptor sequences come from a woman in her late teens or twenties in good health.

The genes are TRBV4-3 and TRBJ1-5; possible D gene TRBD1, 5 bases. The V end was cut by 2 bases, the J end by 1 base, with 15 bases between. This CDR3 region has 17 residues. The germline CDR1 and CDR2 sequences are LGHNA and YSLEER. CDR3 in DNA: TGCGCCAGCAGCCAATTCGCGGGACGGGTCAGCAATCAGCCCCAGCATTTT. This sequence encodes CASSQFAGRVSNQPQHF.

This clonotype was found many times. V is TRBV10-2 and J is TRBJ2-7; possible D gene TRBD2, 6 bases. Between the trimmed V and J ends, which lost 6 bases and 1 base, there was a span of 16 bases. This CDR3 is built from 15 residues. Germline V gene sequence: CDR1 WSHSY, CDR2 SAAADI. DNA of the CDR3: TGCGCCAGCAGAGAGCGGGCCTTACTATCCTACGAGCAGTACTTC. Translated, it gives CASRERALLSYEQYF.

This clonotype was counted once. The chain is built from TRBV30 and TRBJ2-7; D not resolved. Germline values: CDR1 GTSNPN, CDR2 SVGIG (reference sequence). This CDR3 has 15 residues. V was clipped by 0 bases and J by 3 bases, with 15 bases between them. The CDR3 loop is CAWSVRAVKGYEQYF. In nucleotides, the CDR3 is TGTGCCTGGAGTGTAAGGGCCGTCAAAGGCTACGAGCAGTACTTC.

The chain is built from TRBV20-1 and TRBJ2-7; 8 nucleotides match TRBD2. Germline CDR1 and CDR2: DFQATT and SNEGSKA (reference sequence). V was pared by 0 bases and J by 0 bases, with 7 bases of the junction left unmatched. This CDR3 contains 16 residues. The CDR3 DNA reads TGCAGTGCTAGAGATCCAACTAGCGGAAACTCCTACGAGCAGTACTTC. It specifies CSARDPTSGNSYEQYF.

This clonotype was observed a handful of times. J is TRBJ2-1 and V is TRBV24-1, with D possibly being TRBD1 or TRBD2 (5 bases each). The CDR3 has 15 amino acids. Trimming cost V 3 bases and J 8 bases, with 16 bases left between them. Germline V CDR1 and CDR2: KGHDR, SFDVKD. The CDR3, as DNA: TGTGCCACCAGTGATGCCGGGACCCTAGTGGATGAGCAGTTCTTC. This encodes CATSDAGTLVDEQFF.

Here the CDR3 DNA reads TGCGCCAGCAGCCCTTCAAGGGGACAGGGGGTCACTGAAGCTTTCTTT. Translating it yields CASSPSRGQGVTEAFF. The chain links TRBV4-1 to TRBJ1-1; 11 bases are a match to TRBD1. V dropped 4 bases and J dropped 4; count of bases not matched to a gene: 8. The CDR3 runs to 16 residues. Germline lookup yields CDR1 MGHRA and CDR2 YSYEKL.

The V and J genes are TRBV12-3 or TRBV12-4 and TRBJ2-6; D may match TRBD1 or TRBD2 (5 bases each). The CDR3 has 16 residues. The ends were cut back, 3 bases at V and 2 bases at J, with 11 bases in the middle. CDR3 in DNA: TGTGCCAGCAGTTTCTATCAGGGAGCTGGGGCCAACGTCCTGACTTTC. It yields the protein CASSFYQGAGANVLTF.

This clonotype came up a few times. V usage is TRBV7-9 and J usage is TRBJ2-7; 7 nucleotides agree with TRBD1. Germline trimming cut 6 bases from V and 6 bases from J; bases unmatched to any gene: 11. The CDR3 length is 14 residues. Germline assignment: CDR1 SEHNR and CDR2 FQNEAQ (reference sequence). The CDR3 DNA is TGTGCCAGCAGTCTTCAGACAGGGTCGGGCGAGCAGTACTTC. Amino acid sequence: CASSLQTGSGEQYF.

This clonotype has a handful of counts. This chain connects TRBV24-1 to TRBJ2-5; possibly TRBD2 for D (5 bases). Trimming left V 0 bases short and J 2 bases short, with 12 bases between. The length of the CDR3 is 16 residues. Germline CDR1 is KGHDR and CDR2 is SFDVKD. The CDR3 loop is CATSDLREGCQETQYF. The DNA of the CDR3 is TGTGCCACCAGTGATTTGCGAGAGGGATGTCAAGAGACCCAGTACTTC.

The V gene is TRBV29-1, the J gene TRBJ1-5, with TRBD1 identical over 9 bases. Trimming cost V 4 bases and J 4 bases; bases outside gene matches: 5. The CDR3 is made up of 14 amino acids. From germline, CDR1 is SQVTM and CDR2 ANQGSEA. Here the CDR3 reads CSVVFGTGNQPQHF. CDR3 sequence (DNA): TGCAGCGTTGTATTCGGGACAGGGAATCAGCCCCAGCATTTT.

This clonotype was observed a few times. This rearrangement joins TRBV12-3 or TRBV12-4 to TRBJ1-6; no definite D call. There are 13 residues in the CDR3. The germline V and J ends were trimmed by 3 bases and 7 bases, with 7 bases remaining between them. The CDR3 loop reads CASSLAANSPLHF. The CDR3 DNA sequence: TGTGCCAGCAGTTTGGCAGCCAATTCACCCCTCCACTTT.

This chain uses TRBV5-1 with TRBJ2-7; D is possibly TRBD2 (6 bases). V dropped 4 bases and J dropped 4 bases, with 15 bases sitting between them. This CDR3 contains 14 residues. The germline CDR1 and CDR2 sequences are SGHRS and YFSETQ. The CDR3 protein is CASSLTSIAYEQYF. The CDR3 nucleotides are TGCGCCAGCAGCCTTACTAGCATCGCATACGAGCAGTACTTC.